This paragraph covers one T cell receptor (beta chain) sequence. Its antigen is unidentified. CDR3 length: 16 amino acids. Germline V lookup: CDR1 SGDLS, CDR2 YYNGEE. UMI-labeled 5' RACE yielded the TRB cDNA libraries. TCRdb reprocessed the 5' RACE reads; each CDR3 protein has one entry and no DNA is given. Its table records 110,000 or so distinct CDR3 sequences. This sample stems from a study of CXCR3-negative and CXCR3-positive naive CD8 T cells. Looking at the study overall: Per-library TRB read counts averaged about 1.5 +/- 0.3 million, adding up to about 130 million in total. Study-wide results and caveats: Comparison of naive cells showed more hydrophobic TRB CDR3s in CXCR3-positive than in CXCR3-negative naive cells. For memory CD8+ cells diversity was much lower, but both naive subsets had comparably high diversity.

Every CD8+ T cell subset underwent triplicate sorting at some 280,000 cells apiece. Cells classed as naive CD8+ T cells were CD45RO-CCR7+CD27+CD95-. J is TRBJ2-1 and V is TRBV9; TCRdb picks TRBD1, but there is no DNA to check that call. The receptor's source is a human donor in good health. Some clones in this sample may be carry-over from other donors' samples. Sequencing was done on a sample of naive CXCR3+ CD8+ T cells from blood. As for subset: CD45RO-CCR7+CD27+CD95- naive CD8+ T cells expressing CXCR3 (TNR3+). The CDR3 sequence is CASSGPQGRSYNEQFF.